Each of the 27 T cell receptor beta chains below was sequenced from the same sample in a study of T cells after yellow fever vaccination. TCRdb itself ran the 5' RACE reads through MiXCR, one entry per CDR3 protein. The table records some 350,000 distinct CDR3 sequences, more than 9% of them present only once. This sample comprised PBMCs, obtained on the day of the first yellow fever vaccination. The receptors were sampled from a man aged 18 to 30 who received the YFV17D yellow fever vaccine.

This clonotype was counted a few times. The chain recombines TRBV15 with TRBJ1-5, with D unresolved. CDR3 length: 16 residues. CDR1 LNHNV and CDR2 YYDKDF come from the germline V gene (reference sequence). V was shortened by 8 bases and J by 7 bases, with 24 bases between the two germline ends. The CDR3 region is CATGEGRGRVLQPQHF. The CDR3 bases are TGTGCCACCGGAGAAGGCAGAGGGCGAGTTCTGCAGCCCCAGCATTTT.

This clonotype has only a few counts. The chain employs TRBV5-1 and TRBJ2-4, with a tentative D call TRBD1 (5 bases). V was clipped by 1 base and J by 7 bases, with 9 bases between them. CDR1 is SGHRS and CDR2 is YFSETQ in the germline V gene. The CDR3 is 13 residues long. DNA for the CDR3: TGCGCCAGCAGCTTGAGGGGTAGGAACATTCAGTACTTC. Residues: CASSLRGRNIQYF.

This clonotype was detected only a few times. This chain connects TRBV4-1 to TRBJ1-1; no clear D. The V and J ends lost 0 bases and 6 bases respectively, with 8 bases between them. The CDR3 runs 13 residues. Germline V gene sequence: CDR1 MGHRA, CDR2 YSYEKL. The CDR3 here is CASSQDLGPEAFF. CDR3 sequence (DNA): TGCGCCAGCAGCCAAGATCTCGGACCTGAAGCTTTCTTT.

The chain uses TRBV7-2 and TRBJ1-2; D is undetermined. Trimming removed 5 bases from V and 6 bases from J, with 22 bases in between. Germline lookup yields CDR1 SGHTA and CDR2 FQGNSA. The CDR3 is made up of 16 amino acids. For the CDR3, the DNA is TGTGCCAGCAGCCCGATACAGTCGCAATCCGGGCATGGCTACACCTTC. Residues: CASSPIQSQSGHGYTF.

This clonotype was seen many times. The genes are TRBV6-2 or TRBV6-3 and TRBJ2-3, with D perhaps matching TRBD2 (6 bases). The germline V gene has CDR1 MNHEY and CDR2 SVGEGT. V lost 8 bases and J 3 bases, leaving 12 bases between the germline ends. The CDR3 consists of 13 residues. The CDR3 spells CASVAGGTDTQYF. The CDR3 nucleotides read TGTGCCAGCGTCGCAGGAGGGACAGATACGCAGTATTTT.

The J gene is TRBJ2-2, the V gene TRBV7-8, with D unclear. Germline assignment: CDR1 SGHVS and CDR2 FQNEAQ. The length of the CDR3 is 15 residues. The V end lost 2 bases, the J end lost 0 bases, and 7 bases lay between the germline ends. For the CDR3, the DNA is TGTGCCAGCAGCTTATACCAAGCGAACACCGGGGAGCTGTTTTTT. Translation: CASSLYQANTGELFF.

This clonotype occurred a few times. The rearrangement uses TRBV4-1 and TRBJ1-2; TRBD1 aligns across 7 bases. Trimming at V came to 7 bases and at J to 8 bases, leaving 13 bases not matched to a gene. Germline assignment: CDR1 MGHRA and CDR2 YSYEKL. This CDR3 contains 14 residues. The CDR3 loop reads CASTSTGDRRGYTF. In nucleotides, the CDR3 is TGCGCCAGCACAAGCACAGGGGATCGGCGAGGCTACACCTTC.

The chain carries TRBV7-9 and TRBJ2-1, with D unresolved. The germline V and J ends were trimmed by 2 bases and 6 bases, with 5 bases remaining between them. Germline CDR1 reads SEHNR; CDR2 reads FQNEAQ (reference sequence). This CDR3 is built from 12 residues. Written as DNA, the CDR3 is TGTGCCAGCAGCTTATACATCAATGAGCAGTTCTTC. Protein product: CASSLYINEQFF.

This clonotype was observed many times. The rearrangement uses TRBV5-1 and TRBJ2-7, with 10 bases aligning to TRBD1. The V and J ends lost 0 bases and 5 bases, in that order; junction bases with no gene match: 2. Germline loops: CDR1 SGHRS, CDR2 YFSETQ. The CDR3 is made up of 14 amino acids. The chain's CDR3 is CASSLGQGADEQYV. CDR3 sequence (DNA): TGCGCCAGCAGCTTGGGACAGGGGGCAGACGAGCAGTACGTC.

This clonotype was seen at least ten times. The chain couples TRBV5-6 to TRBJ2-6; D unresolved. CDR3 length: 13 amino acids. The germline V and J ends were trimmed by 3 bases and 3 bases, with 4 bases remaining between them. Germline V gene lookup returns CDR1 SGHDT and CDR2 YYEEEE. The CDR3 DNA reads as TGTGCCAGCAGCTCCATTGGGGCCAACGTCCTGACTTTC. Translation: CASSSIGANVLTF.

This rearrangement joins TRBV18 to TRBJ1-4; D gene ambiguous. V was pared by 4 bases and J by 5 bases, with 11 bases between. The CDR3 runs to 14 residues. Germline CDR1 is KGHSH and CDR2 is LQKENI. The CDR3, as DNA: TGTGCCAGCTCACAAAGGCAGTTAAATGAAAAACTGTTTTTT. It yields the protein CASSQRQLNEKLFF.

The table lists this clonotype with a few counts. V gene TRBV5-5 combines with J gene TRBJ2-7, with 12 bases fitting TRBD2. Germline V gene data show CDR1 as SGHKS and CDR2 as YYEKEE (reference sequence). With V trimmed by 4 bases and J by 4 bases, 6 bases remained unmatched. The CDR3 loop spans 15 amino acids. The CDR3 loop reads CASSPLAGGGYEQYV. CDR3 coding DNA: TGTGCCAGCAGCCCGCTAGCGGGGGGGGGATACGAGCAGTACGTC.

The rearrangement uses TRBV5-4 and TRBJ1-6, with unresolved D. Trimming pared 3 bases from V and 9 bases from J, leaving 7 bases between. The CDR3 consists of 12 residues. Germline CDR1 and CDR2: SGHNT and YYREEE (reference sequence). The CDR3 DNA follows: TGTGCCAGCAGCTGGGAGGGTTCACCCCTCCACTTT. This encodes CASSWEGSPLHF. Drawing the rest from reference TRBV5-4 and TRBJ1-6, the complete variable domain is ETGVTQSPTHLIKTRGQQVTLRCSSQSGHNTVSWYQQALGQGPQFIFQYYREEENGRGNFPPRFSGLQFPNYSSELNVNALELDDSALYLCASSWEGSPLHFGNGTRLTVT.

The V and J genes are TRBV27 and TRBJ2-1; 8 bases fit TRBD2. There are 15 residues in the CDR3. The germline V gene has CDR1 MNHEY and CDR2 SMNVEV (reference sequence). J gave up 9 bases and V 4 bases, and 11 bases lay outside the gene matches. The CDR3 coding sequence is TGTGCCAGCAGTTCATCAGCGGGGGCGGCGGTTGAGCAGTTCTTC. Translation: CASSSSAGAAVEQFF.

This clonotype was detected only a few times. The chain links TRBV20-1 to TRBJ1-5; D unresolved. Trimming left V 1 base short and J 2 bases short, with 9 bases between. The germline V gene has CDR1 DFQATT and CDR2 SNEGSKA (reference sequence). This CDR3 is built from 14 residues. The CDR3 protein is CSARGLHGNQPQHF. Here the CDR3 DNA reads TGCAGTGCTAGAGGTCTTCACGGCAATCAGCCCCAGCATTTT.

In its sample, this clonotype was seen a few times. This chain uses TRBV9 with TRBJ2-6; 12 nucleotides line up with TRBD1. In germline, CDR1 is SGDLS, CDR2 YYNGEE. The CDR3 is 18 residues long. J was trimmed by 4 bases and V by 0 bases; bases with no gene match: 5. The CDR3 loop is CASSVAGTGGFGANVLTF. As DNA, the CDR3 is TGTGCCAGCAGCGTAGCTGGGACAGGGGGCTTCGGGGCCAACGTCCTGACTTTC. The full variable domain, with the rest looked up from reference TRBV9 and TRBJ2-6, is DSGVTQTPKHLITATGQRVTLRCSPRSGDLSVYWYQQSLDQGLQFLIQYYNGEERAKGNILERFSAQQFPDLHSELNLSSLELGDSALYFCASSVAGTGGFGANVLTFGAGSRLTVL.

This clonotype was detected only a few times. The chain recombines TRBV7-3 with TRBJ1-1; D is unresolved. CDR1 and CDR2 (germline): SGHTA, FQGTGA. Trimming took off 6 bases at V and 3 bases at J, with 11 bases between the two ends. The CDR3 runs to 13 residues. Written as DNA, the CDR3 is TGTGCCAGCAGATGGACTGCGGACACTGAAGCTTTCTTT. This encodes CASRWTADTEAFF.

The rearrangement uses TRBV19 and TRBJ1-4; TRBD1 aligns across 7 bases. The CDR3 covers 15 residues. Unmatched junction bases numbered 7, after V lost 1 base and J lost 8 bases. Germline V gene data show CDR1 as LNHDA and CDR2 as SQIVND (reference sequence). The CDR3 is CASSIGGQEDEKLFF. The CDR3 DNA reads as TGTGCCAGTAGTATAGGCGGACAGGAGGACGAAAAACTGTTTTTT.

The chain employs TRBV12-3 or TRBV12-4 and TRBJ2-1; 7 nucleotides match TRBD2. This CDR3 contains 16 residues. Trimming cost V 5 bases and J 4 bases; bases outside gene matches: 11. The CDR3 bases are TGTGCCAGCAGTGGGGTGGGGGACTATAAATACAATGAGCAGTTCTTC. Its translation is CASSGVGDYKYNEQFF.

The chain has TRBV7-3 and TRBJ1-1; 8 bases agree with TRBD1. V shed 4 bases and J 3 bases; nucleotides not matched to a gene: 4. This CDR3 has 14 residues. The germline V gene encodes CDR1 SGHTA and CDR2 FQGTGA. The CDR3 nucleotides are TGTGCCAGCAGCTCCTCGACAGGGGACACTGAAGCTTTCTTT. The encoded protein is CASSSSTGDTEAFF.

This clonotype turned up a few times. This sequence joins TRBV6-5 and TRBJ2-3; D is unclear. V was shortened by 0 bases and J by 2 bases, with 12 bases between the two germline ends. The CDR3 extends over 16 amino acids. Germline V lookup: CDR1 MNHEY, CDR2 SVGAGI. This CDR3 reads CASSYSPTDLTDTQYF. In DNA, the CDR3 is TGTGCCAGCAGTTACTCACCAACGGATCTCACAGATACGCAGTATTTT.

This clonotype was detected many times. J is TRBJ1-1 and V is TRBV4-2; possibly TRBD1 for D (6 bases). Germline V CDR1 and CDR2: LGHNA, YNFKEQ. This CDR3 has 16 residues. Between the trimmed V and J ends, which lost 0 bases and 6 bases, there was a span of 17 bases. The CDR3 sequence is CASSQDRGRGGSEAFF. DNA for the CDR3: TGTGCCAGCAGCCAAGACCGGGGCAGGGGAGGGTCTGAAGCTTTCTTT.

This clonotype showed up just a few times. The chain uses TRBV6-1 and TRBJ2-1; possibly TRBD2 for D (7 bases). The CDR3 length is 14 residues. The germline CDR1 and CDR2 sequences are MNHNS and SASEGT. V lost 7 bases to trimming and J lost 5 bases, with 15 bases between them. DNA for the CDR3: TGTGCCAGCACCCGGGGGGCCGGAGACAATGAGCAGTTCTTC. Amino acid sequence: CASTRGAGDNEQFF.

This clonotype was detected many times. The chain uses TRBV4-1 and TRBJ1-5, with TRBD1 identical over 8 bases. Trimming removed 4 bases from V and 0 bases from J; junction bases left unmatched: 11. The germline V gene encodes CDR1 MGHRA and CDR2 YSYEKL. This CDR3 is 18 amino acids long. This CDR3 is CASSLHSRGTGSNQPQHF. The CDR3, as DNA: TGCGCCAGCAGCCTGCACTCCCGCGGGACAGGTAGCAATCAGCCCCAGCATTTT.

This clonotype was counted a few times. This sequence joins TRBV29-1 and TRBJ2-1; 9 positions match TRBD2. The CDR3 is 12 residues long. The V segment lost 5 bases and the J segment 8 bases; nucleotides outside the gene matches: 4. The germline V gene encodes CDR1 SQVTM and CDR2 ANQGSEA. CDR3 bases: TGCAGCGTTCTCGGCGGGGGGGATGAGCAGTTCTTC. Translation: CSVLGGGDEQFF.

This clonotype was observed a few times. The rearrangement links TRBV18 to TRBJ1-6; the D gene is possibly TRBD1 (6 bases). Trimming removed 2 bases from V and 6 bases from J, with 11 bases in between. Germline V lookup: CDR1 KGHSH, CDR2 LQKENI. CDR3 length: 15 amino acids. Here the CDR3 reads CASSPRGIRNSPLHF. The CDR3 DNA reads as TGTGCCAGCTCACCAAGGGGGATCCGTAATTCACCCCTCCACTTT.

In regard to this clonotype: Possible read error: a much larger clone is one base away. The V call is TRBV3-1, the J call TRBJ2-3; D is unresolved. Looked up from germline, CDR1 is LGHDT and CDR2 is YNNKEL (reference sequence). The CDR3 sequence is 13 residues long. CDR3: CARSLQSTDTQYF. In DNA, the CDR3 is TGTGCCAGGAGCCTACAGAGCACAGATACGCAGTATTTT.